This T cell receptor beta chain stems from a study of cytomegalovirus exposure and HLA in healthy donors. Study conclusions and caveats: It was about 150 TCR beta chains that were listed as cytomegalovirus-associated. Several top significant clusters appeared, in a later analysis, to be linked to common viral pathogens. It was reported in a later analysis that an Asian-associated ancestry cluster showed fewer N-insertions than the roughly 670-donor mean.

Germline V gene data show CDR1 as MNHEY and CDR2 as SVGAGI. The CDR3 length is 14 residues. V gave up 0 bases and J gave up 2 bases, with 8 bases separating them. The PCR was carried out with 60 Vbeta primers and 13 Jbeta primers. Generated by immunoSEQ multiplex PCR, the TCRdb table keeps only in-frame clones and is missing some. The sample is made up of over 100,000 clones, and the top ten hold 1.7% of it. As for this clone: Its target is not known.

This TCR came from a man aged 18 to 29 in good health and CMV-seronegative. This chain joins TRBV6-5 and TRBJ2-7; D unresolved. Sequenced input: PBMCs. The CDR3 spells CASSYSSSPYEQYF. CDR3 DNA sequence: TGTGCCAGCAGTTACTCCTCCAGTCCCTACGAGCAGTACTTC.